The 12 T cell receptor beta chains given below trace back to one sample, sequenced in a study of cytomegalovirus exposure and HLA in healthy donors. With 60 Vbeta and 13 Jbeta primers, the PCR was carried out. The repertoire was sequenced with immunoSEQ multiplex PCR; TCRdb's copy has only in-frame clones and lacks some. The data show some 130,000 clones, roughly 78% seen once. Sequencing used PBMCs. The source of these receptors is a man younger than 45 in good health.

The V gene is TRBV5-1, the J gene TRBJ1-5; 7 bases line up with TRBD1. The CDR3 spans 14 residues. With 3 bases clipped from V and 5 bases from J, the junction kept 5 bases outside the gene matches. Germline CDR1 SGHRS, CDR2 YFSETQ. Here the CDR3 reads CASSWTGGDQPQHF. CDR3 DNA: TGCGCCAGCAGCTGGACAGGAGGGGATCAGCCCCAGCATTTT.

The chain joins TRBV15 to TRBJ1-2; maybe TRBD1 (5 bases). The CDR3 is 14 residues long. CDR1 is LNHNV, CDR2 YYDKDF, per germline (reference sequence). The germline V and J ends were trimmed by 3 bases and 4 bases, with 12 bases remaining between them. This chain's CDR3 is CATSSRQSVYGYTF. As DNA, the CDR3 is TGTGCCACCAGCAGCCGACAGAGCGTCTATGGCTACACCTTC.

The chain employs TRBV11-2 and TRBJ2-1; no clear D gene. Trimming removed 2 bases from V and 5 bases from J, with 10 bases in between. CDR1 is SGHAT and CDR2 is FQNNGV in the germline V gene. This CDR3 contains 14 residues. The CDR3 loop reads CASSLQSPNNEQFF. In DNA form, the CDR3 reads TGTGCCAGCAGCTTACAAAGCCCTAACAATGAGCAGTTCTTC.

The chain recombines TRBV28 with TRBJ1-3; TRBD1 might be the D (6 bases). CDR1 is MDHEN, CDR2 SYDVKM, per germline. The V end lost 6 bases, the J end lost 0 bases, and 15 bases lay between the germline ends. The CDR3 loop spans 16 amino acids. The CDR3: CASSKTGDGSGNTIYF. The CDR3 DNA reads as TGTGCCAGCAGCAAGACAGGCGACGGCTCTGGAAACACCATATATTTT.

The chain links TRBV19 to TRBJ2-1, with D possibly matching TRBD1 (6 bases). The length of the CDR3 is 15 residues. Germline V gene lookup returns CDR1 LNHDA and CDR2 SQIVND (reference sequence). The ends were cut back, 6 bases at V and 4 bases at J, with 16 bases in the middle. The CDR3: CASSLGPQGYNEQFF. The CDR3 bases are TGTGCCAGTAGCCTCGGCCCTCAGGGGTACAATGAGCAGTTCTTC.

Turning to this clone: The germline gene is not matched at one end of the junction; a read error may be the cause. The chain recombines TRBV7-9 with TRBJ2-7; 7 nucleotides line up with TRBD1. Looked up from germline, CDR1 is SEHNR and CDR2 is FQNEAQ (reference sequence). The CDR3 is made up of 15 amino acids. The CDR3 is CSSSSIRTGTYEQYF. CDR3 DNA: TGTTCCAGCAGCTCCATTAGGACAGGCACCTACGAGCAGTACTTC.

The chain is built from TRBV15 and TRBJ1-1; no clear D gene. The length of the CDR3 is 13 residues. V dropped 5 bases and J dropped 1 base, with 8 bases sitting between them. In germline, CDR1 is LNHNV, CDR2 YYDKDF (reference sequence). The CDR3 DNA follows: TGTGCCACCAGCGGGCAAGAGAACACTGAAGCTTTCTTT. As protein: CATSGQENTEAFF.

A single count supports this clone. The chain links TRBV5-6 to TRBJ2-3; 10 nucleotides agree with TRBD1. The CDR3 has 15 residues. With V trimmed by 1 base and J by 7 bases, 6 bases remained unmatched. From germline, CDR1 is SGHDT and CDR2 YYEEEE. CDR3 DNA: TGTGCCAGCAGCTTGTGGGGGACAGGGGTGAATACGCAGTATTTT. It translates to CASSLWGTGVNTQYF.

The chain joins TRBV28 to TRBJ1-2; 8 bases map to TRBD1. This CDR3 contains 16 residues. J was trimmed by 6 bases and V by 7 bases; bases with no gene match: 16. Germline V lookup: CDR1 MDHEN, CDR2 SYDVKM. The CDR3 spells CASTALVVDRGDGYTF. The CDR3 DNA sequence: TGTGCCAGCACCGCCTTGGTCGTCGACAGGGGCGATGGCTACACCTTC.

This clone was detected only a few times. This chain joins TRBV27 and TRBJ1-4; a weak D match, TRBD1 (5 bases). The CDR3 has 16 amino acids. Germline lookup yields CDR1 MNHEY and CDR2 SMNVEV (reference sequence). Trimming took 5 bases from V and 3 from J, leaving 16 bases between them. The chain's CDR3 is CASSRDFLAPNEKLFF. The CDR3 DNA follows: TGTGCCAGCAGTCGGGACTTTTTAGCCCCTAATGAAAAACTGTTTTTT.

The J gene is TRBJ1-4, the V gene TRBV6-4; the D is unclear. CDR3 size: 15 residues. CDR1 and CDR2 (germline): MRHNA, SNTAGT. Trimming removed 2 bases at V and 3 bases at J, with 10 bases between. The DNA of the CDR3 is TGTGCCAGCAGTGACCGCGCGGGCCCTAATGAAAAACTGTTTTTT. Encoded protein: CASSDRAGPNEKLFF.

Note on this clone: One end of the junction fails to match germline, which may point to a read error. This sequence joins TRBV7-9 and TRBJ1-2, with 7 bases matching TRBD1. Germline CDR1 SEHNR, CDR2 FQNEAQ (reference sequence). The CDR3 loop spans 13 amino acids. The CDR3 nucleotides read TGTTCCAGCAGCTTCACAGGGGTCTATGGCTACACCTTC. Translated, it gives CSSSFTGVYGYTF.